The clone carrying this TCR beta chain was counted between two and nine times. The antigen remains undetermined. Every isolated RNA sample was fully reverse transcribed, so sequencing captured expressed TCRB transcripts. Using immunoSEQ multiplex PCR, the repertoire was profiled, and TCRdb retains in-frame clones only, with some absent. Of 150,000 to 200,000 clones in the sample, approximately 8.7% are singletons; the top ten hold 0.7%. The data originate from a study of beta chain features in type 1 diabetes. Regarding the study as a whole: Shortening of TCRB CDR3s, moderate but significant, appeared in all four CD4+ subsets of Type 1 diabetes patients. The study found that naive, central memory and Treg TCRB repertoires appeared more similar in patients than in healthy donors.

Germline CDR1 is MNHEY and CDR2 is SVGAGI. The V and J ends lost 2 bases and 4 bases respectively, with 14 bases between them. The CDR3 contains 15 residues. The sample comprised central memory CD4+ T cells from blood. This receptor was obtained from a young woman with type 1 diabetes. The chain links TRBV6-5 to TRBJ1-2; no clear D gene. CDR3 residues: CASSYERQAIYGYTF. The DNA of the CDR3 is TGTGCCAGCAGTTACGAGCGGCAGGCAATCTATGGCTACACCTTC.